This T cell receptor beta chain was recovered during a study of patients and donors after allogeneic stem cell transplantation. TCRdb reprocessed the RT-PCR reads via MiXCR and lists one record per CDR3 protein. Among 90,000 to 120,000 distinct CDR3 sequences listed, less than 45% were seen once. This CDR3 comprises 16 residues. Trimming took off 1 base at V and 1 base at J, with 14 bases between the two ends. Germline V gene sequence: CDR1 SGHDT, CDR2 YYEEEE. The sequenced material came from blood, either unsorted or a sorted T cell fraction (not recorded which). The chain recombines TRBV5-6 with TRBJ1-2; possibly TRBD1 for D (6 bases). The TCR sequence derives from a human donor who was either an allogeneic HSCT recipient or a stem cell or donor lymphocyte infusion donor (not recorded which). It is not recorded whose cells these are; they may come from a transplant donor. The CDR3 region has the DNA TGTGCCAGCAGCTTGAGTCCCGGGACATTTAACTATGGCTACACCTTC. Protein product: CASSLSPGTFNYGYTF.